Below are 16 T cell receptor beta chains sequenced from a single sample in a study of cytomegalovirus exposure and HLA in healthy donors. 13 Jbeta primers and 60 Vbeta primers were used for the PCR. Repertoires were generated with immunoSEQ multiplex PCR, while TCRdb's copy carries only in-frame clones and drops some. This repertoire shows about 110,000 clones, approximately 82% found once; its top ten account for 13%. The sample was PBMCs. The receptors stem from a man aged 25 to 40 in good health and CMV-seropositive.

This chain connects TRBV27 to TRBJ1-5; unclear D gene. Trimming took 5 bases from V and 2 from J, leaving 7 bases between them. Germline V gene lookup returns CDR1 MNHEY and CDR2 SMNVEV (reference sequence). The CDR3 is 13 amino acids. CDR3 in DNA: TGTGCCAGCAGTATACGGGGCAATCAGCCCCAGCATTTT. It is translated as CASSIRGNQPQHF.

This clone was seen a handful of times. V gene TRBV5-4 combines with J gene TRBJ2-1; TRBD2 aligns across 9 bases. With 4 bases clipped from V and 3 bases from J, the junction kept 11 bases outside the gene matches. The CDR3 spans 17 residues. Germline-derived CDR1 and CDR2 are SGHNT and YYREEE (reference sequence). The CDR3 loop reads CASSPRGGGAFYNEQFF. The CDR3 nucleotides are TGTGCCAGCAGCCCTAGGGGCGGGGGGGCCTTCTACAATGAGCAGTTCTTC.

Only one count was recorded for this clone. The V call is TRBV4-1, the J call TRBJ2-1, with D perhaps TRBD1 (5 bases). The CDR3 loop spans 18 amino acids. Trimming took 2 bases from V and 2 from J, leaving 19 bases between them. Germline V gene sequence: CDR1 MGHRA, CDR2 YSYEKL. CDR3 nucleotide sequence: TGCGCCAGCAGCCAATTCCATTCGGACATATCCCCCTACAATGAGCAGTTCTTC. This codes for CASSQFHSDISPYNEQFF.

Only one count was recorded for this clone. This sequence joins TRBV19 and TRBJ2-7; D is possibly TRBD2 (5 bases). There are 16 residues in the CDR3. Trimming removed 1 base at V and 0 bases at J, with 13 bases between. Germline V gene lookup returns CDR1 LNHDA and CDR2 SQIVND (reference sequence). Here the CDR3 DNA reads TGTGCCAGTAGTATAGTCTGGAGAGGGCGCTCCTACGAGCAGTACTTC. This encodes CASSIVWRGRSYEQYF.

The J gene is TRBJ1-2, the V gene TRBV28; the match to TRBD1 covers 9 bases. The CDR3 contains 13 residues. CDR1 and CDR2 (germline): MDHEN, SYDVKM. V shed 6 bases, J shed 4 bases, and the junction held 3 bases outside the gene matches. The CDR3 is CASRGTGSYGYTF. As DNA, the CDR3 is TGTGCCAGCAGGGGGACAGGGAGCTATGGCTACACCTTC.

This clone occurred once. The gene calls are TRBV7-2 and TRBJ1-2; D remains ambiguous. This CDR3 has 14 amino acids. With 2 bases removed from V and 4 bases from J, the gap between germline ends came to 11 bases. Germline CDR1 is SGHTA and CDR2 is FQGNSA. The CDR3 bases are TGTGCCAGCAGCTTATCTGTTACTTCCTATGGCTACACCTTC. It yields the protein CASSLSVTSYGYTF.

The CDR3 region has the DNA TGCGCCAGCAGCCCAGGAGTCCGCCCGGGGAATGAAAAACTGTTTTTT. This sequence encodes CASSPGVRPGNEKLFF. The rearrangement links TRBV4-3 to TRBJ1-4; no clear D. Germline assignment: CDR1 LGHNA and CDR2 YSLEER. Trimming removed 4 bases from V and 5 bases from J, with 17 bases in between. The CDR3 runs to 16 residues.

This chain connects TRBV5-4 to TRBJ1-2; D possibly corresponds to TRBD1 (5 bases). Looked up from germline, CDR1 is SGHNT and CDR2 is YYREEE (reference sequence). This CDR3 contains 12 residues. Trimming took 6 bases from V and 5 from J, leaving 11 bases between them. The CDR3 region is CASTAGLYGYTF. As DNA, the CDR3 is TGTGCCAGCACCGCGGGGCTTTATGGCTACACCTTC.

In DNA, the CDR3 is TGTGCCAGCCGACTAGCTGGGGCTTCGGGCGAGCAGTACTTC. Amino acid sequence: CASRLAGASGEQYF. The chain is built from TRBV27 and TRBJ2-7; 7 positions agree with TRBD2. The CDR3 extends over 14 amino acids. From germline, CDR1 is MNHEY and CDR2 SMNVEV (reference sequence). V dropped 8 bases and J dropped 6; count of bases not matched to a gene: 13.

DNA of the CDR3: TGTGCCAGCAGTGAATACGATAAAGCGGGGGGGGAAACGGAGACCCAGTACTTC. Its protein is CASSEYDKAGGETETQYF. The chain joins TRBV25-1 to TRBJ2-5; 10 bases fit TRBD2. The CDR3 is 18 amino acids. Germline V gene sequence: CDR1 MGHDK, CDR2 SYGVNS. Trimming at V came to 0 bases and at J to 5 bases, leaving 12 bases not matched to a gene. The entire variable domain, with the rest obtained from reference TRBV25-1 and TRBJ2-5, is as follows: EADIYQTPRYLVIGTGKKITLECSQTMGHDKMYWYQQDPGMELHLIHYSYGVNSTEKGDLSSESTVSRIRTEHFPLTLESARPSHTSQYLCASSEYDKAGGETETQYFGPGTRLLVL.

The chain employs TRBV6-5 and TRBJ2-2, with D perhaps matching TRBD2 (7 bases). Germline V gene lookup returns CDR1 MNHEY and CDR2 SVGAGI. V was clipped by 4 bases and J by 4 bases, with 10 bases between them. This CDR3 is built from 14 residues. The CDR3 nucleotides are TGTGCCAGCAGTTGGGGGGGCACCACCGGGGAGCTGTTTTTT. Translated, it gives CASSWGGTTGELFF.

J is TRBJ1-3 and V is TRBV19; weak D call: TRBD1 (5 bases). Per the germline V gene, CDR1 is LNHDA and CDR2 is SQIVND (reference sequence). Trimming pared 7 bases from V and 4 bases from J, leaving 20 bases between. The CDR3 contains 16 residues. CDR3 sequence (DNA): TGTGCCAGTACCCCCCCGCTCGGGGGGATAGGAAACACCATATATTTT. As protein: CASTPPLGGIGNTIYF.

The chain joins TRBV7-2 to TRBJ2-1; 10 bases agree with TRBD2. The V segment lost 6 bases and the J segment 9 bases; nucleotides outside the gene matches: 11. This CDR3 is built from 15 residues. The germline gives CDR1 SGHTA, CDR2 FQGNSA. The CDR3 protein is CASRSGGAVLFEQFF. CDR3 in DNA: TGTGCCAGCAGAAGCGGGGGGGCCGTCCTTTTTGAGCAGTTCTTC.

This chain connects TRBV11-3 to TRBJ1-1; 7 bases agree with TRBD1. The CDR3 is made up of 14 amino acids. Looked up from germline, CDR1 is SGHNT and CDR2 is YENEEA. V gave up 5 bases and J gave up 5 bases; unmatched junction bases: 8. The CDR3, as DNA: TGTGCCAGCAGCCTCACAGGGGAGGCGACTGAAGCTTTCTTT. Amino acids: CASSLTGEATEAFF.

The sample holds one count of this clone. The rearrangement uses TRBV5-1 and TRBJ1-2; 7 bases match TRBD1. Unmatched junction bases numbered 7, after V lost 0 bases and J lost 8 bases. CDR3 length: 14 residues. CDR1 is SGHRS and CDR2 is YFSETQ in the germline V gene. The CDR3 DNA reads TGCGCCAGCAGCTTGGACAACAGGGGTGGGGGCTACACCTTC. This gives the protein CASSLDNRGGGYTF.

The V and J genes are TRBV11-2 and TRBJ2-5; D not certain. The CDR3 length is 13 residues. V was shortened by 5 bases and J by 9 bases, with 16 bases between the two germline ends. The germline CDR1 and CDR2 sequences are SGHAT and FQNNGV. The CDR3 region is CASSPPHPVAQYF. In nucleotides, the CDR3 is TGTGCCAGCAGCCCTCCACACCCAGTGGCCCAGTACTTC.